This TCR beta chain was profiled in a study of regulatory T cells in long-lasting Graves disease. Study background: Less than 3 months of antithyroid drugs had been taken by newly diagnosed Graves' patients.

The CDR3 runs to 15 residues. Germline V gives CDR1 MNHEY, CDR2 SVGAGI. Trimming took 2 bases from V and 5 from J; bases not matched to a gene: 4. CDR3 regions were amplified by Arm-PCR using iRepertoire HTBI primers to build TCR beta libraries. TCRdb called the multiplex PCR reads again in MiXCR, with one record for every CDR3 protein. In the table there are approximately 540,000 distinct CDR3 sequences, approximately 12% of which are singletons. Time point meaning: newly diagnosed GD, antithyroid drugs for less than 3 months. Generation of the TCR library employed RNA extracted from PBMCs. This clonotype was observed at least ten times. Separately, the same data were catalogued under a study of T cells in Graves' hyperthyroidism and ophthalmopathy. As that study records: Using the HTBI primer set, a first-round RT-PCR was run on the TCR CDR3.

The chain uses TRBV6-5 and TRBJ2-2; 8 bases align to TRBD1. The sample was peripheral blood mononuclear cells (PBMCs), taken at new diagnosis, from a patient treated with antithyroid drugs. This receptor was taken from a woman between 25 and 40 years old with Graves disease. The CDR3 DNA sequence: TGTGCCAGCAGTTACGACAGGGGCGGAACCGGGGAGCTGTTTTTT. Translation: CASSYDRGGTGELFF.